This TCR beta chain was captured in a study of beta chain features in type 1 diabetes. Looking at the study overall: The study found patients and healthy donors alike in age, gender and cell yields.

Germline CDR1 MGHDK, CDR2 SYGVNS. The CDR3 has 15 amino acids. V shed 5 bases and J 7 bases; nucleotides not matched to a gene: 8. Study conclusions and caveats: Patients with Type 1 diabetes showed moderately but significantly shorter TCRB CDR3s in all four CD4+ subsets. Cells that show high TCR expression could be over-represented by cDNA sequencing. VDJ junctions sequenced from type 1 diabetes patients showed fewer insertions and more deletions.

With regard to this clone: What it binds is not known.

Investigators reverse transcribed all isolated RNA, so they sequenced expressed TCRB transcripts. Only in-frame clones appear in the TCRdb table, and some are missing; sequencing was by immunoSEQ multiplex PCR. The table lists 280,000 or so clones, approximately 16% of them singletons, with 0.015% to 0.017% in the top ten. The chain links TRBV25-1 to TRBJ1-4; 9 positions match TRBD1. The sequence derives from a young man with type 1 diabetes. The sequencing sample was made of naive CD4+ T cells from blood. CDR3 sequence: CASSSPQGAREKLFF. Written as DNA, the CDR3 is TGTGCCAGCAGTTCACCACAGGGGGCACGTGAAAAACTGTTTTTT.